The 22 T cell receptor beta chains listed next were all sequenced from one sample in a study of shared clonotypes between healthy human individuals. Here immunoSEQ multiplex PCR was the method, and the copy in TCRdb shows in-frame clones only, minus some. The sample records some 2 million clones, 85% to 95% being singletons. The sequencing sample was made of naive CD4+ T cells sorted from blood. Regarding subset: CD45RA+ positively selected. These receptors came from a man aged 18 to 30 in good health.

V is TRBV14 and J is TRBJ2-7, with 7 bases that match TRBD1. Germline CDR1 is SGHDN and CDR2 is FVKESK. V lost 4 bases, J lost 9 bases, and 12 bases stayed unmatched. This CDR3 spans 14 amino acids. The chain's CDR3 is CASSLFRDSQTQYF. Here the CDR3 DNA reads TGTGCCAGCAGCCTCTTCCGGGACAGCCAAACGCAGTACTTC.

The chain couples TRBV5-4 to TRBJ1-3; maybe TRBD1 (5 bases). V was pared by 4 bases and J by 4 bases, with 15 bases between. The CDR3 loop spans 15 amino acids. The germline V gene encodes CDR1 SGHNT and CDR2 YYREEE (reference sequence). The CDR3 is CASSAVGGAGNTIYF. Written as DNA, the CDR3 is TGTGCCAGCAGCGCCGTCGGGGGTGCGGGAAACACCATATATTTT.

The J gene is TRBJ2-7, the V gene TRBV5-6; 10 nucleotides line up with TRBD1. After removal of 2 bases from V and 2 bases from J, the junction contained 7 bases not matched to a gene. This CDR3 is built from 16 residues. Germline values: CDR1 SGHDT, CDR2 YYEEEE. The CDR3 DNA reads as TGTGCCAGCAGCTTCTATCCGGGACAGGGGACCTACGAGCAGTACTTC. Its protein product is CASSFYPGQGTYEQYF.

The rearrangement joins TRBV5-6 to TRBJ1-2, with D possibly matching TRBD1 (6 bases). Germline V gives CDR1 SGHDT, CDR2 YYEEEE. The CDR3 is made up of 18 amino acids. V shed 4 bases and J shed 0 bases, with 22 bases lying between them. The CDR3 DNA follows: TGTGCCAGCAGCCCCGATTTGGGGGGGCCGCGTACTAACTATGGCTACACCTTC. Its protein product is CASSPDLGGPRTNYGYTF. The full variable domain, completed using reference TRBV5-6 and TRBJ1-2, is DAGVTQSPTHLIKTRGQQVTLRCSPKSGHDTVSWYQQALGQGPQFIFQYYEEEERQRGNFPDRFSGHQFPNYSSELNVNALLLGDSALYLCASSPDLGGPRTNYGYTFGSGTRLTVV.

This chain uses TRBV30 with TRBJ2-3; 12 bases are shared with TRBD2. V was pared by 4 bases and J by 6 bases, with 11 bases of the junction left unmatched. The CDR3 is made up of 16 amino acids. Germline V gene data show CDR1 as GTSNPN and CDR2 as SVGIG (reference sequence). This chain's CDR3 is CAWNPGLAGQWDTQYF. The CDR3 coding sequence is TGTGCCTGGAATCCCGGACTAGCGGGGCAATGGGATACGCAGTATTTT.

The J gene is TRBJ2-5, the V gene TRBV6-6, with D perhaps TRBD1 (6 bases). V lost 7 bases and J 5 bases, leaving 17 bases between the germline ends. The germline gives CDR1 MNHNY, CDR2 SVGAGI (reference sequence). The CDR3 spans 14 residues. The CDR3 DNA sequence: TGTGCCAGCATCCCCCAGGGGCGGTTGGAGACCCAGTACTTC. Translation: CASIPQGRLETQYF.

Comments on this clone: Other DNA sequences from this sample encode an identical CDR3 as well. This sequence joins TRBV30 and TRBJ1-4; TRBD1 agrees at 9 bases. The CDR3 runs 13 residues. Germline assignment: CDR1 GTSNPN and CDR2 SVGIG (reference sequence). Losses at the gene ends were 3 bases for V and 5 bases for J; bases not matched to a gene: 1. Here the CDR3 DNA reads TGTGCCTGGAGGGGACAGGGAAATGAAAAACTGTTTTTT. It codes for CAWRGQGNEKLFF.

This chain joins TRBV4-2 and TRBJ2-5, with 10 nucleotides matching TRBD2. Germline lookup yields CDR1 LGHNA and CDR2 YNFKEQ. This CDR3 spans 19 amino acids. V trimming: 4 bases; J trimming: 0 bases; junction bases outside the gene matches: 14. The CDR3 sequence: CASSLHGSGGALYQETQYF. Here the CDR3 DNA reads TGTGCCAGCAGCCTCCATGGGAGCGGGGGGGCCTTGTACCAAGAGACCCAGTACTTC.

The chain carries TRBV5-4 and TRBJ2-5, with 11 nucleotides matching TRBD1. Trimming cost V 4 bases and J 4 bases; bases outside gene matches: 9. The CDR3 totals 16 residues. Germline assignment: CDR1 SGHNT and CDR2 YYREEE (reference sequence). CDR3 protein: CASSPTPGQGGETQYF. In nucleotides, the CDR3 is TGTGCCAGCAGCCCTACGCCGGGACAGGGGGGAGAGACCCAGTACTTC.

The chain combines TRBV29-1 with TRBJ2-3; tentatively, D is TRBD1 (6 bases). The CDR3 has 13 amino acids. Germline lookup yields CDR1 SQVTM and CDR2 ANQGSEA. Trimming left V 6 bases short and J 2 bases short, with 12 bases between. CDR3 sequence reads: CSVGAVLTDTQYF. In nucleotides, the CDR3 is TGCAGCGTGGGGGCGGTGCTCACAGATACGCAGTATTTT.

CDR3 in amino acids: CASNFDRASYEQYF. DNA of the CDR3: TGCGCCAGCAACTTCGACAGGGCCTCCTACGAGCAGTACTTC. This chain connects TRBV5-1 to TRBJ2-7, with 7 bases identical to TRBD1. Germline V gene data show CDR1 as SGHRS and CDR2 as YFSETQ. The junction had 6 bases not matched to a gene; V was cut back by 6 bases and J by 0 bases. The CDR3 loop spans 14 amino acids.

V gene TRBV13 combines with J gene TRBJ2-5, with 10 bases matching TRBD2. The germline V gene encodes CDR1 PRHDT and CDR2 FYEKMQ (reference sequence). Unmatched junction bases numbered 17, after V lost 5 bases and J lost 5 bases. CDR3 length: 18 residues. CDR3 nucleotide sequence: TGTGCCAGCAGCCCTCGGCGAGGATCTAGCGGGAGAGTGGAGACCCAGTACTTC. This codes for CASSPRRGSSGRVETQYF.

The V and J genes are TRBV2 and TRBJ1-1, with D perhaps matching TRBD1 (5 bases). V was shortened by 7 bases and J by 5 bases, with 11 bases between the two germline ends. Germline CDR1 reads SNHLY; CDR2 reads FYNNEI. CDR3 size: 12 residues. The CDR3 DNA reads as TGTGCCAGCACCCGGACAAGTACTGAAGCTTTCTTT. It encodes CASTRTSTEAFF.

The chain combines TRBV27 with TRBJ1-2; possibly TRBD1 for D (6 bases). The CDR3 has 14 amino acids. V was trimmed by 2 bases and J by 4 bases, leaving 11 bases between them. Germline V lookup: CDR1 MNHEY, CDR2 SMNVEV (reference sequence). The CDR3: CASSLERGTYGYTF. The DNA for the CDR3 is TGTGCCAGCAGTTTAGAGAGGGGGACCTATGGCTACACCTTC.

The chain uses TRBV6-5 and TRBJ2-7; D gene unclear. CDR1 MNHEY and CDR2 SVGAGI come from the germline V gene. The CDR3 has 12 residues. With 10 bases removed from V and 6 bases from J, the gap between germline ends came to 16 bases. CDR3 nucleotide sequence: TGTGCCACCCGATTTGGGAAACGCGAGCAGTACTTC. Its translation is CATRFGKREQYF.

Details on this clone: Other nucleotide sequences in the sample specify the same CDR3. The CDR3 region is CASSLASGTSYEQYF. The CDR3 DNA is TGTGCCAGCAGCTTGGCCAGTGGGACTAGCTACGAGCAGTACTTC. The genes are TRBV5-4 and TRBJ2-7; 8 bases are shared with TRBD2. The CDR3 has 15 amino acids. Looked up from germline, CDR1 is SGHNT and CDR2 is YYREEE (reference sequence). Trimming at V came to 0 bases and at J to 3 bases, leaving 5 bases not matched to a gene.

The chain uses TRBV13 and TRBJ2-7; the D gene is possibly TRBD1 (6 bases). V was clipped by 2 bases and J by 0 bases, with 11 bases between them. The germline V gene encodes CDR1 PRHDT and CDR2 FYEKMQ (reference sequence). The CDR3 spans 15 residues. Here the CDR3 DNA reads TGTGCCAGCAGCTTATCAGGGGACACCTCCTACGAGCAGTACTTC. This translates into CASSLSGDTSYEQYF. Full variable domain (rest looked up from reference TRBV13 and TRBJ2-7): AAGVIQSPRHLIKEKRETATLKCYPIPRHDTVYWYQQGPGQDPQFLISFYEKMQSDKGSIPDRFSAQQFSDYHSELNMSSLELGDSALYFCASSLSGDTSYEQYFGPGTRLTVT.

This chain connects TRBV9 to TRBJ2-6; the D gene is possibly TRBD2 (5 bases). The CDR3 contains 15 residues. Germline assignment: CDR1 SGDLS and CDR2 YYNGEE. Trimming pared 6 bases from V and 3 bases from J, leaving 13 bases between. CDR3 residues: CASNTQAGGANVLTF. The CDR3 DNA reads as TGTGCCAGCAACACGCAGGCGGGTGGGGCCAACGTCCTGACTTTC.

The rearrangement links TRBV28 to TRBJ2-7, with D tentatively TRBD1 (6 bases). The germline V and J ends were trimmed by 6 bases and 2 bases, with 17 bases remaining between them. CDR3 size: 15 residues. In germline, CDR1 is MDHEN, CDR2 SYDVKM. CDR3 protein: CASRTDSPGTYEQYF. The CDR3 nucleotides read TGTGCCAGCAGAACGGACAGCCCGGGGACCTACGAGCAGTACTTC.

This clone was observed a single time. This rearrangement joins TRBV12-2 to TRBJ1-1; the table's D call of TRBD1 was not tested on the DNA. TRBV12-2 is listed as a pseudogene. This CDR3 is built from 13 residues. The CDR3 DNA reads TGTGCAAGTCGGGCCGGGACAGGGACTGAAGCTTTCTTT. Encoded protein: CASRAGTGTEAFF.

Turning to this clone: Other DNA sequences in the sample encode the same CDR3. The gene calls are TRBV6-5 and TRBJ1-5; D gene uncertain. Trimming stripped 2 bases from V and 1 base from J, with 9 bases between. CDR1 and CDR2 (germline): MNHEY, SVGAGI. The CDR3 loop spans 15 amino acids. DNA of the CDR3: TGTGCCAGCAGTTACGAGGGCGGCAGCAATCAGCCCCAGCATTTT. Protein sequence: CASSYEGGSNQPQHF.

DNA of the CDR3: TGTGCCAGCAGTTCCGGGACAGGGGGCCAAGAGACCCAGTACTTC. It encodes CASSSGTGGQETQYF. This chain uses TRBV28 with TRBJ2-5, with 11 bases matching TRBD1. V shed 4 bases and J 1 base; nucleotides not matched to a gene: 2. The V gene's germline CDR1 is MDHEN and CDR2 SYDVKM. The CDR3 runs to 15 residues.